Listed below are T cell receptor beta chains from one sample, sequenced in a study of T-cell memory formation after mild COVID-19. MiXCR was run by TCRdb on the 5' RACE reads, yielding one entry per CDR3 protein. The data hold roughly 250,000 distinct CDR3 sequences, with over 15% observed a single time. Sequenced: PBMCs or a T cell subset sorted from them (not recorded which). These receptor sequences come from a man younger than 30 who had mild COVID-19 (a few samples of this study predate the infection). Cell type and time point are not known. CDR3s leave out the opening cysteine and the closing phenylalanine or tryptophan.

v_gene | CDR3aa
TRBV5-1 | ASRLTGELQETQY
TRBV7-3 | ASSLASRVEYNEQF
TRBV7-2 | ASSLSQRYEQY
TRBV18 | ASSPSGATNEKLF
TRBV7-8 | ASSLAAGWQPQH
TRBV3-1 | ASSQNRGQETQY
TRBV12-3/TRBV12-4 | ASGIGTHGTQY
TRBV20-1 | SATITGAVTGELF
TRBV6-6 | ASSYSIAGRLSYNEQF
TRBV7-9 | ASSLGGTSGGGTDTQY
TRBV7-2 | ASSLAATSGGADTQY
TRBV20-1 | SASHPPVYTQY
TRBV9 | ASSVGHGSNQPQH
TRBV7-8 | ASSPLSSTDTQY
TRBV5-1 | ASSFGSYEQY
TRBV7-2 | ASSHAGETQY
TRBV18 | ASSPSGQTYGYT
TRBV3-1 | ASSQGGTGSNQPQH
TRBV30 | AWGLTGGANVLT
TRBV5-1 | ASSLTRGPGNTIY
TRBV12-3/TRBV12-4 | ASSPWDILADTQY
TRBV28 | ASSLVGYNEQF